This passage covers 15 T cell receptor beta chains from one sample sequenced in a study of cytomegalovirus exposure and HLA in healthy donors. PCR used 60 Vbeta primers and 13 Jbeta primers. Produced via immunoSEQ multiplex PCR; TCRdb's table is partial and in-frame only. Of 120,000 to 150,000 clones listed, roughly 73% are singletons. Sequencing was carried out using PBMCs. The receptor set was obtained from a woman in her 40s in good health and CMV-seronegative.

This clone was observed a handful of times. The chain employs TRBV27 and TRBJ1-2; 9 nucleotides match TRBD1. Germline V gene data show CDR1 as MNHEY and CDR2 as SMNVEV (reference sequence). CDR3 length: 14 amino acids. With V trimmed by 6 bases and J by 4 bases, 6 bases remained unmatched. The DNA of the CDR3 is TGTGCCAGCAGGACAGGGGGTCAAGGCTATGGCTACACCTTC. This codes for CASRTGGQGYGYTF.

V gene TRBV15 combines with J gene TRBJ2-2; perhaps TRBD2 as D (6 bases). Germline CDR1 LNHNV, CDR2 YYDKDF (reference sequence). V gave up 1 base and J gave up 7 bases, with 10 bases separating them. The CDR3 totals 14 residues. CDR3 coding DNA: TGTGCCACCAGCAGAGGCGGGGTTGGCGGGGAGCTGTTTTTT. Protein product: CATSRGGVGGELFF.

The chain couples TRBV27 to TRBJ1-5, with 9 bases that match TRBD1. Germline CDR1 is MNHEY and CDR2 is SMNVEV (reference sequence). CDR3 length equals 17 residues. The J segment lost 3 bases and the V segment lost 4 bases, leaving 10 bases of the junction unmatched. The CDR3 protein is CASSSQKGQGHNQPQHF. CDR3 nucleotide sequence: TGTGCCAGCAGTTCCCAGAAGGGACAGGGTCACAATCAGCCCCAGCATTTT.

This clone was seen once. The same CDR3 is also encoded by other DNA sequences in this sample. The chain links TRBV5-4 to TRBJ2-5, with a weak D call TRBD1 (5 bases). CDR1 is SGHNT and CDR2 is YYREEE in the germline V gene (reference sequence). The CDR3 length is 13 residues. V lost 1 base, J lost 3 bases, and 7 bases lay in between. CDR3 sequence reads: CASSLPGKETQYF. CDR3 coding DNA: TGTGCCAGCAGCTTGCCAGGGAAAGAGACCCAGTACTTC.

This chain uses TRBV6-1 with TRBJ1-5; D is undetermined. The V gene lost 5 bases and the J gene lost 0 bases, with 11 bases spanning the gap. Per the germline V gene, CDR1 is MNHNS and CDR2 is SASEGT. This CDR3 has 15 amino acids. The CDR3 spells CASSSSDYSNQPQHF. The CDR3 DNA reads as TGTGCCAGCAGTTCTTCAGACTATAGCAATCAGCCCCAGCATTTT.

J is TRBJ1-2 and V is TRBV5-6; 8 positions match TRBD1. Germline V gene sequence: CDR1 SGHDT, CDR2 YYEEEE. This CDR3 has 12 amino acids. The trim removed 4 bases at V and 7 bases at J, leaving 3 bases unmatched. The CDR3 loop is CASSADRGGYTF. The CDR3 coding sequence is TGTGCCAGCAGCGCCGACAGGGGTGGCTACACCTTC.

Within the sample, this clone is medium-sized. J is TRBJ1-2 and V is TRBV10-3, with TRBD1 as a possible D gene (5 bases). The germline V gene has CDR1 ENHRY and CDR2 SYGVKD. Trimming stripped 0 bases from V and 4 bases from J, with 12 bases between. This CDR3 is 15 amino acids long. The CDR3 sequence: CAISESIGVRYGYTF. As DNA, the CDR3 is TGTGCCATCAGTGAGTCGATAGGGGTGCGCTATGGCTACACCTTC.

The rearrangement uses TRBV28 and TRBJ1-2; D unclear. This CDR3 spans 12 amino acids. Germline loops: CDR1 MDHEN, CDR2 SYDVKM. The V gene lost 7 bases and the J gene lost 5 bases, with 11 bases spanning the gap. The CDR3 nucleotides read TGTGCCAGCACGCCGCGAGGTTATGGCTACACCTTC. Residues: CASTPRGYGYTF.

The chain employs TRBV5-4 and TRBJ1-5; TRBD1 is a possible D gene (6 bases). V lost 4 bases and J lost 2, with 13 bases in between. Germline CDR1 SGHNT, CDR2 YYREEE (reference sequence). This CDR3 comprises 15 residues. CDR3 sequence reads: CASSRGGDGNQPQHF. The CDR3 coding sequence is TGTGCCAGCAGCAGGGGGGGGGATGGCAATCAGCCCCAGCATTTT.

V gene TRBV7-6 combines with J gene TRBJ2-3; D possibly corresponds to TRBD2 (5 bases). CDR3 size: 12 residues. V was shortened by 8 bases and J by 2 bases, with 8 bases between the two germline ends. In germline, CDR1 is SGHVS, CDR2 FNYEAQ. CDR3 bases: TGTGCCAGCTCACTAGACACAGATACGCAGTATTTT. It specifies CASSLDTDTQYF.

This chain links TRBV10-3 with TRBJ2-1; 7 bases fit TRBD1. The CDR3 runs 18 residues. From germline, CDR1 is ENHRY and CDR2 SYGVKD. V dropped 2 bases and J dropped 0; count of bases not matched to a gene: 10. The CDR3 coding sequence is TGTGCCATCAGTGAGCCGAGGGACAGTGCAAACTCCTACAATGAGCAGTTCTTC. This gives the protein CAISEPRDSANSYNEQFF.

The CDR3 reads CASSLRAGEYGYTF. CDR3 DNA: TGTGCCAGCAGCTTGAGGGCAGGCGAGTATGGCTACACCTTC. J is TRBJ1-2 and V is TRBV13; D is undetermined. V shed 3 bases and J shed 5 bases, with 13 bases lying between them. Germline V gives CDR1 PRHDT, CDR2 FYEKMQ (reference sequence). This CDR3 has 14 residues.

This clone was picked up a small number of times. The rearrangement links TRBV5-1 to TRBJ1-2; 12 bases map to TRBD1. V lost 0 bases and J lost 4; bases outside the gene matches: 7. Germline-derived CDR1 and CDR2 are SGHRS and YFSETQ. This CDR3 is built from 17 residues. This CDR3 is CASSLDLGQGAFYGYTF. The CDR3 coding sequence is TGCGCCAGCAGCTTGGATTTGGGACAGGGGGCATTCTATGGCTACACCTTC.

The chain recombines TRBV5-1 with TRBJ1-1; 7 bases are shared with TRBD1. The germline V gene encodes CDR1 SGHRS and CDR2 YFSETQ. V gave up 4 bases and J gave up 0 bases; unmatched junction bases: 3. The CDR3 contains 14 residues. The CDR3 sequence is CASSQDRVNTEAFF. CDR3 bases: TGCGCCAGCAGCCAAGACAGGGTGAACACTGAAGCTTTCTTT.

This clone was picked up a small number of times. This rearrangement joins TRBV7-3 to TRBJ2-1; 12 nucleotides line up with TRBD2. After removal of 6 bases from V and 2 bases from J, the junction contained 5 bases not matched to a gene. Germline assignment: CDR1 SGHTA and CDR2 FQGTGA. There are 16 residues in the CDR3. CDR3 sequence (DNA): TGTGCCAGCAGTACTAGCGGGGGGAATGCCTACAATGAGCAGTTCTTC. Translated, it gives CASSTSGGNAYNEQFF. Looking up the rest from reference TRBV7-3 and TRBJ2-1 gives the full variable domain: GAGVSQTPSNKVTEKGKYVELRCDPISGHTALYWYRQSLGQGPEFLIYFQGTGAADDSGLPNDRFFAVRPEGSVSTLKIQRTERGDSAVYLCASSTSGGNAYNEQFFGPGTRLTVL.